This T cell receptor beta chain was recorded in a study of vaccination and CD4 T cells after COVID-19. Turning to the study itself: Two Hispanic individuals were among six male and four female convalescent patients.

With respect to this clonotype: As yet, its antigen is unknown.

Between the trimmed V and J ends, which lost 5 bases and 2 bases, there was a span of 13 bases. The CDR3 consists of 14 residues. Germline V gene sequence: CDR1 SEHNR, CDR2 FQNEAQ (reference sequence). The sample's treatment: approximately 11-day PBMC culture with coronavirus spike peptide pools or control peptides (ViraFEST assay). Sequenced with the Oncomine TCR Beta short-read assay was DNA taken from cultured CD4+ T cells. TCRdb analysed the PCR reads with MiXCR anew, one entry per CDR3 protein. Counted here are approximately 16,000 distinct CDR3 sequences, about 50% occurring once; the ten biggest clones make up 6.5% to 9%.

The material sequenced was CD4+ T cells from blood, cultured in vitro. The sequence came from a human donor who had recovered from COVID-19. The V gene is TRBV7-9, the J gene TRBJ2-7, with D perhaps TRBD2 (6 bases). CDR3 nucleotides: TGTGCCAGCAGCGGGTGGGGAGGAACCTACGAGCAGTACTTC. It encodes CASSGWGGTYEQYF.